The entry below gives a single T cell receptor (beta chain) sequence along with its context. The target antigen is unknown. The record originates from a study of brain T cells in children with intractable seizures. Findings and caveats of the study: Pre- and post-surgery blood differed in depth, so pre-surgery absences may be undersampling.

The sequenced cases were selected for having the highest brain T cell transcript signatures. The CDR3 covers 14 residues. Germline CDR1 and CDR2: LNHNV and YYDKDF (reference sequence). Trimming cost V 3 bases and J 2 bases, with 9 bases left between them. Libraries were prepared by immunoSEQ multiplex PCR; TCRdb keeps only in-frame clonotypes and omits some of them. The data show 55,000 to 80,000 clones, 90% to 96% seen once. The input for sequencing was peripheral blood, taken at surgery. This sequence joins TRBV15 and TRBJ2-3, with D possibly TRBD1 on 5 matching bases. The receptor comes from a boy under two years old with focal cortical dysplasia and intractable seizures. CDR3 coding DNA: TGTGCCACCAGCAGGGGGCGCGACACAGATACGCAGTATTTT. The encoded protein is CATSRGRDTDTQYF. The full variable domain, its missing parts supplied by reference TRBV15 and TRBJ2-3, is DAMVIQNPRYQVTQFGKPVTLSCSQTLNHNVMYWYQQKSSQAPKLLFHYYDKDFNNEADTPDNFQSRRPNTSFCFLDIRSPGLGDTAMYLCATSRGRDTDTQYFGPGTRLTVL.